This T cell receptor beta chain was sequenced in a study of cytomegalovirus exposure and HLA in healthy donors. V lost 4 bases and J lost 5; bases outside the gene matches: 8. Germline lookup yields CDR1 ENHRY and CDR2 SYGVKD. This CDR3 contains 14 residues. Findings and limits, study-wide: In a later analysis, a genetic analysis reported fewer productive-TCR N-insertions in an Asian-associated ancestry cluster than the cohort average. Excluded: some indistinguishable V segments such as TRBV6-2 and TRBV6-3. Across donors, most TCRs were seen rarely, yet some public ones were widespread.

PCR was performed using 60 Vbeta and 13 Jbeta primers. TCRdb's copy holds only in-frame clones and misses some; the assay was immunoSEQ multiplex PCR. The ten most abundant clones cover roughly 18% of a sample with tens of thousands of clones. As concerns this clone: What it recognizes is unknown.

This TCR was sampled from a male donor in good health and CMV-seropositive. The sequencing sample was made of PBMCs. The chain has TRBV10-3 and TRBJ2-7, with 7 nucleotides matching TRBD1. The chain's CDR3 is CAISGTDRAHEQYF. CDR3 sequence (DNA): TGTGCCATCAGTGGGACCGACAGGGCCCACGAGCAGTACTTC.